The 20 T cell receptor beta chains listed next were all sequenced from one sample in a study of monozygotic twins with inflammatory bowel disease. Reprocessing the 5' RACE reads, TCRdb reports a single entry for every CDR3 protein and omits DNA. The table for this sample gives 300,000 to 400,000 distinct CDR3 sequences. The sequenced sample was blood. These TCRs come from a human donor with ulcerative colitis or Crohn's disease, or a healthy co-twin of an affected twin (not recorded which).

J is TRBJ2-5 and V is TRBV6-5. The CDR3 is 14 residues long. The germline CDR1 and CDR2 sequences are MNHEY and SVGAGI. The CDR3 loop is CASSSADNKETQYF.

The rearrangement uses TRBV2 and TRBJ2-1. The CDR3 totals 11 residues. Per germline, CDR1 SNHLY and CDR2 FYNNEI. The chain's CDR3 is CASGYSDEQFF.

The chain joins TRBV4-2 to TRBJ1-4. Per the germline V gene, CDR1 is LGHNA and CDR2 is YNFKEQ. This CDR3 is built from 11 residues. The CDR3 reads CASSQEEKLFF.

The rearrangement uses TRBV6-2 or TRBV6-3 and TRBJ2-7. Germline CDR1 MNHEY, CDR2 SVGEGT. The CDR3 loop spans 14 amino acids. This CDR3 is CASSYFGTSYEQYF.

This rearrangement joins TRBV4-2 to TRBJ2-7; TCRdb calls TRBD2, which cannot be checked without DNA. Germline V lookup: CDR1 LGHNA, CDR2 YNFKEQ. The CDR3 is 15 amino acids. The chain's CDR3 is CASSQALEGGYEQYF.

The chain employs TRBV4-1 and TRBJ2-5; TCRdb gives TRBD1 as the D gene, but with no DNA this cannot be confirmed. The CDR3 consists of 15 residues. In germline, CDR1 is MGHRA, CDR2 YSYEKL. The CDR3: CASSQEIGGGKTQYF.

The chain carries TRBV6-1 and TRBJ1-2. The V gene's germline CDR1 is MNHNS and CDR2 SASEGT. The CDR3 is 14 amino acids. The CDR3 sequence: CASSENGGISGYTF.

This sequence joins TRBV10-3 and TRBJ2-7; lacking DNA, the TRBD1 call made by TCRdb goes unchecked. CDR1 is ENHRY and CDR2 is SYGVKD in the germline V gene. The CDR3 has 13 residues. The CDR3 here is CAISEWASDEQYF.

The V and J genes are TRBV9 and TRBJ2-4; TCRdb reports TRBD1, a call that lacks DNA to check it against. Germline CDR1 SGDLS, CDR2 YYNGEE. The CDR3 covers 14 residues. CDR3 region: CASSAGQGRNIQYF.

CDR3 amino acids: CASSTSANTADTQYF. The V call is TRBV19, the J call TRBJ2-3. The CDR3 runs 15 residues. Germline assignment: CDR1 LNHDA and CDR2 SQIVND (reference sequence).

The chain recombines TRBV28 with TRBJ1-4. Germline V gives CDR1 MDHEN, CDR2 SYDVKM. The CDR3 extends over 14 amino acids. The CDR3 reads CASSLAGLREKLFF.

The chain links TRBV12-3 or TRBV12-4 to TRBJ1-6. This CDR3 region has 13 residues. Here the CDR3 reads CASSLRIQSPLHF.

The chain combines TRBV7-8 with TRBJ1-5. The germline V gene encodes CDR1 SGHVS and CDR2 FQNEAQ. The CDR3 has 17 amino acids. CDR3 amino acids: CASSLGGRKGSNQPQHF.

The V and J genes are TRBV10-3 and TRBJ1-5; absent DNA, TCRdb's TRBD1 call cannot be checked. In germline, CDR1 is ENHRY, CDR2 SYGVKD. This CDR3 comprises 13 residues. The chain's CDR3 is CAIRSDRVQPQHF.

V and J are TRBV28 and TRBJ2-5. Germline lookup yields CDR1 MDHEN and CDR2 SYDVKM. This CDR3 is 13 amino acids long. CDR3 sequence: CASAFVGEETQYF.

The J gene is TRBJ1-6, the V gene TRBV10-3; absent DNA, TCRdb's TRBD1 call cannot be checked. The CDR3 sequence is 13 residues long. CDR1 is ENHRY, CDR2 SYGVKD, per germline. The CDR3 sequence is CAISESKGAPLHF.

The CDR3 here is CASSLGDSGANVLTF. The rearrangement links TRBV5-6 to TRBJ2-6. CDR1 is SGHDT and CDR2 is YYEEEE in the germline V gene. The CDR3 contains 15 residues.

The V gene is TRBV5-1, the J gene TRBJ2-5; TCRdb indicates TRBD2, and absent DNA this call remains unverified. CDR3 length: 14 residues. The V gene's germline CDR1 is SGHRS and CDR2 YFSETQ. The CDR3: CASSSESASGLTAF.

The chain's CDR3 is CASSLGARLSSYEQYF. The chain employs TRBV12-3 or TRBV12-4 and TRBJ2-7. This CDR3 has 16 residues.

The chain is built from TRBV29-1 and TRBJ1-1; without DNA, the TCRdb call of TRBD1 cannot be checked. This CDR3 comprises 12 residues. Per the germline V gene, CDR1 is SQVTM and CDR2 is ANQGSEA. This CDR3 is CSVRRDRAEAFF. Full variable domain (rest looked up from reference TRBV29-1 and TRBJ1-1): SAVISQKPSRDICQRGTSLTIQCQVDSQVTMMFWYRQQPGQSLTLIATANQGSEATYESGFVIDKFPISRPNLTFSTLTVSNMSPEDSSIYLCSVRRDRAEAFFGQGTRLTVV.